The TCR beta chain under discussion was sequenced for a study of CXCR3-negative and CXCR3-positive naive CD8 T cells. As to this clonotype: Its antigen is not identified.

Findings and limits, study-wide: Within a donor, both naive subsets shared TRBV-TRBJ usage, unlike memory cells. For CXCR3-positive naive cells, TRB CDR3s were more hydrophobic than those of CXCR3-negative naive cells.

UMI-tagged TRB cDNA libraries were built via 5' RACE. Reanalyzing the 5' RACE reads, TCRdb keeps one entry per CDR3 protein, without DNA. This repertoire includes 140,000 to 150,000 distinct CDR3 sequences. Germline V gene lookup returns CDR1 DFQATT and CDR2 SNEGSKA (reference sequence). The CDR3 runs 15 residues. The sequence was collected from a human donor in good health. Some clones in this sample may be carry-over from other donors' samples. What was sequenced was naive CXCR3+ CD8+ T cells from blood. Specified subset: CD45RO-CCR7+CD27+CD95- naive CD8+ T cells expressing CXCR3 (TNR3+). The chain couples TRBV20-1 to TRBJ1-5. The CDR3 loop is CSARTTRTSYQPQHF.